This TCR beta chain was identified in a study of OX40 agonist ivuxolimab in advanced cancers. As for the study in general: Partial responses were achieved by three patients, of whom one had hepatocellular carcinoma and two had cutaneous melanoma.

Study-level points and caveats: The 0.1-3.0 mg/kg partial responders had among the lowest clonal expansion.

Turning to this clone: As yet, its antigen is unknown.

The CDR3 sequence is 17 residues long. Trimming shortened V by 3 bases and J by 0 bases, and 12 bases separated the two germline ends. In germline, CDR1 is SGHVS, CDR2 FQNEAQ. This table comes from immunoSEQ multiplex PCR, and its TCRdb copy is limited to in-frame clones, with some not included. The table records roughly 66,000 clones, roughly 80% of them present only once. The chain couples TRBV7-8 to TRBJ2-6; D uncertain. This clonotype originated in an adult with an advanced solid tumor such as melanoma, head and neck, liver or kidney cancer. This specimen was CD4+ or CD8+ T cells sorted from blood, taken in a trial of the OX40 agonist ivuxolimab. CDR3 DNA sequence: TGTGCCAGCAGCTTTCTCACCCAAGGCTCTGGGGCCAACGTCCTGACTTTC. Translating gives CASSFLTQGSGANVLTF.